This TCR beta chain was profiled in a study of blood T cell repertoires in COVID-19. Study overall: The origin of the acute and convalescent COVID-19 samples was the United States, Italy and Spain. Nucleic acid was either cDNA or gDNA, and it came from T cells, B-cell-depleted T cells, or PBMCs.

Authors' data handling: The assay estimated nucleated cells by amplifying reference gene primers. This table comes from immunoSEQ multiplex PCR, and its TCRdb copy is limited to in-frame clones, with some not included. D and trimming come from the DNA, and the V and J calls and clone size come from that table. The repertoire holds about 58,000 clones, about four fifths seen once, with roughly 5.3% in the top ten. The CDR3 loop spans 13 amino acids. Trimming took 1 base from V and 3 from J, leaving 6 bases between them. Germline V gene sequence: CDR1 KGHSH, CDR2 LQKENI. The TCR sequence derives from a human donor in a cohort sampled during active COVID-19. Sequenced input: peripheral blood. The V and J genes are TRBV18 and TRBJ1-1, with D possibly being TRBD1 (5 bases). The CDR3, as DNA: TGTGCCAGCTCACCACTAGGGGACACTGAAGCTTTCTTT. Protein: CASSPLGDTEAFF.